One and the same sample provided the 26 T cell receptor beta chains below, sequenced in a study of T-cell reconstitution after alpha-beta-depleted transplantation in children. Unique molecular identifiers were incorporated during preparation of the TCRbeta library. TCRdb itself ran the PCR reads through MiXCR, one entry per CDR3 protein. The sample has 200,000 to 250,000 distinct CDR3 sequences, approximately 8% seen once. The input for sequencing was PBMCs, mostly from graft donor cells, taken 180 days after TCRalphabeta/CD19-depleted stem cell transplant. These receptors originate from a male patient aged 10 to 17 who had a stem cell transplant for acute lymphoblastic leukemia, so the T cells may come from the graft donor.

The V and J genes are TRBV14 and TRBJ2-7, with a tentative D call TRBD1 (6 bases). The CDR3 totals 15 residues. Germline CDR1 and CDR2: SGHDN and FVKESK. The V end was cut by 2 bases, the J end by 2 bases, with 13 bases between. The CDR3 reads CASSQYGQNPYEQYF. DNA of the CDR3: TGTGCCAGCAGCCAATACGGACAGAACCCCTACGAGCAGTACTTC.

This clonotype came up once. Being one base from a much bigger clone, this may be a read error. The V gene is TRBV15, the J gene TRBJ2-5; perhaps TRBD2 as D (5 bases). The CDR3 runs to 14 residues. The germline V gene encodes CDR1 LNHNV and CDR2 YYDKDF (reference sequence). V gave up 0 bases and J gave up 9 bases, with 14 bases separating them. CDR3 nucleotides: TGTGCCACCAGCAGAGATCAGGCGGAGGAGCCCCAGTACTTC. It yields the protein CATSRDQAEEPQYF.

In its sample, this clonotype was seen many times. The chain recombines TRBV3-1 with TRBJ2-1; 10 positions match TRBD2. The V gene's germline CDR1 is LGHDT and CDR2 YNNKEL (reference sequence). Trimming cost V 1 base and J 5 bases; bases outside gene matches: 17. This CDR3 contains 20 residues. The CDR3 reads CASSQVWGERGGMLNNEQFF. The CDR3, as DNA: TGTGCCAGCAGCCAAGTTTGGGGGGAGCGGGGGGGCATGCTAAACAATGAGCAGTTCTTC.

This clonotype appeared many times. V and J are TRBV12-3 or TRBV12-4 and TRBJ2-1; weak D call: TRBD2 (6 bases). The CDR3 covers 13 residues. Trimming left V 7 bases short and J 6 bases short, with 13 bases between. The CDR3 loop is CASTSGGVNEQFF. CDR3 bases: TGTGCCAGCACTTCCGGAGGGGTCAATGAGCAGTTCTTC.

Many counts were recorded for this clonotype. The chain has TRBV6-5 and TRBJ1-1, with D possibly TRBD1 on 6 matching bases. V dropped 1 base and J dropped 3 bases, with 9 bases sitting between them. The CDR3 totals 14 residues. Germline assignment: CDR1 MNHEY and CDR2 SVGAGI. The CDR3 is CASSYWGADTEAFF. The CDR3, as DNA: TGTGCCAGCAGTTACTGGGGGGCGGACACTGAAGCTTTCTTT.

This chain connects TRBV24-1 to TRBJ1-2, with D perhaps TRBD1 (5 bases). Germline assignment: CDR1 KGHDR and CDR2 SFDVKD. This CDR3 is 13 amino acids long. Trimming removed 4 bases at V and 6 bases at J, with 11 bases between. The CDR3 spells CATSDWTRNGYTF. The CDR3 DNA reads TGTGCCACCAGTGACTGGACAAGGAATGGCTACACCTTC.

Comments on this clonotype: Being one base from a much bigger clone, this may be a read error. The chain combines TRBV6-5 with TRBJ2-5; possible D gene TRBD1, 5 bases. The germline gives CDR1 MNHEY, CDR2 SVGAGI. The CDR3 runs 15 residues. Trimming stripped 2 bases from V and 1 base from J, with 11 bases between. This CDR3 reads CASSYGAGPQETQYF. DNA of the CDR3: TGTGCCAGCAGTTACGGGGCAGGGCCCCAAGAGACCCAGTACTTC.

Many counts were recorded for this clonotype. The chain employs TRBV12-3 or TRBV12-4 and TRBJ2-2; tentatively, D is TRBD1 (6 bases). Trimming shortened V by 7 bases and J by 1 base, and 16 bases separated the two germline ends. The CDR3 is 16 amino acids. The CDR3 DNA is TGTGCCAGCATCCCTCAACAGGGTTTGAACACCGGGGAGCTGTTTTTT. It codes for CASIPQQGLNTGELFF.

This clonotype was detected many times. The V and J genes are TRBV19 and TRBJ2-6; TRBD1 agrees at 8 bases. With 9 bases clipped from V and 0 bases from J, the junction kept 7 bases outside the gene matches. The CDR3 spans 16 residues. Germline loops: CDR1 LNHDA, CDR2 SQIVND (reference sequence). The CDR3 here is CASPGTGLSGANVLTF. The CDR3 nucleotides read TGTGCCAGCCCCGGGACAGGACTCTCTGGGGCCAACGTCCTGACTTTC.

This clonotype has a count of ten or more. The genes are TRBV12-3 or TRBV12-4 and TRBJ1-5; tentative D call: TRBD1 (5 bases). CDR3 size: 15 residues. V lost 3 bases to trimming and J lost 7 bases, with 16 bases between them. DNA of the CDR3: TGTGCCAGCAGTTTTGGTCAGGGCGGCGGGCAGCCCCAGCATTTT. This translates into CASSFGQGGGQPQHF.

This clonotype was found many times. The chain joins TRBV11-2 to TRBJ2-7; TRBD2 matches 10 bases. The V and J ends lost 0 bases and 4 bases, in that order; junction bases with no gene match: 6. The CDR3 is 16 residues long. Germline CDR1 is SGHAT and CDR2 is FQNNGV. The CDR3 here is CASSLDRATSGYEQYF. The CDR3 DNA reads TGTGCCAGCAGCTTAGATCGCGCGACTAGCGGGTACGAGCAGTACTTC. The full variable domain, in which reference TRBV11-2 and TRBJ2-7 provide the parts outside the CDR3, is EAGVAQSPRYKIIEKRQSVAFWCNPISGHATLYWYQQILGQGPKLLIQFQNNGVVDDSQLPKDRFSAERLKGVDSTLKIQPAKLEDSAVYLCASSLDRATSGYEQYFGPGTRLTVT.

This clonotype was counted ten times or more. V usage is TRBV10-3 and J usage is TRBJ1-2; unclear D gene. Trimming took 6 bases from V and 8 from J, leaving 13 bases between them. The CDR3 length is 12 residues. The germline V gene has CDR1 ENHRY and CDR2 SYGVKD. CDR3 DNA: TGTGCCATCAGCCCAGCCCACAAGGGCTACACCTTC. As protein: CAISPAHKGYTF.

The chain has TRBV19 and TRBJ2-1; 9 bases align to TRBD2. From germline, CDR1 is LNHDA and CDR2 SQIVND (reference sequence). This CDR3 is 16 amino acids long. J lost 1 base, V lost 5 bases, and 6 bases had no gene match. The CDR3 nucleotides are TGTGCCAGTAGTTCCTCACTAGCGGGTTCCTACAATGAGCAGTTCTTC. Its protein product is CASSSSLAGSYNEQFF.

At least ten counts were recorded for this clonotype. The chain employs TRBV6-5 and TRBJ2-7; 7 nucleotides line up with TRBD2. After removal of 5 bases from V and 0 bases from J, the junction contained 7 bases not matched to a gene. Germline-derived CDR1 and CDR2 are MNHEY and SVGAGI. This CDR3 comprises 15 residues. The CDR3 region has the DNA TGTGCCAGCAGTAATTTCGGCGGGAGCTCCTACGAGCAGTACTTC. This encodes CASSNFGGSSYEQYF.

This clonotype was recorded at least ten times. This chain uses TRBV5-1 with TRBJ1-1; the D is unclear. Germline-derived CDR1 and CDR2 are SGHRS and YFSETQ. This CDR3 contains 16 residues. V was cut by 1 base and J by 2 bases, with 15 bases left in between. In DNA form, the CDR3 reads TGCGCCAGCAGCTTGAAATTAGGAGTTGCAAACACTGAAGCTTTCTTT. Its protein product is CASSLKLGVANTEAFF.

This clonotype was counted only a few times. This chain links TRBV7-8 with TRBJ2-1, with D possibly TRBD2 on 7 matching bases. The CDR3 totals 15 residues. Per germline, CDR1 SGHVS and CDR2 FQNEAQ. V lost 8 bases to trimming and J lost 3 bases, with 17 bases between them. The CDR3 region has the DNA TGTGCCAGCGGGAATGGGGGCGGGAGCTACAATGAGCAGTTCTTC. Encoded protein: CASGNGGGSYNEQFF.

This clonotype showed up many times. The CDR3 DNA reads TGTGCCAGCAGTAAGGGAGTCTCTGGAAACACCATATATTTT. Protein product: CASSKGVSGNTIYF. The V gene is TRBV6-1, the J gene TRBJ1-3, with D unresolved. From germline, CDR1 is MNHNS and CDR2 SASEGT. V lost 5 bases and J lost 0, with 8 bases in between. This CDR3 is built from 14 residues.

This clonotype was seen many times. The CDR3 reads CASSSTSMETQYF. As DNA, the CDR3 is TGTGCCAGCAGTTCGACTAGCATGGAGACCCAGTACTTC. The chain combines TRBV12-3 or TRBV12-4 with TRBJ2-5; 7 bases agree with TRBD2. Losses at the gene ends were 4 bases for V and 5 bases for J; bases not matched to a gene: 4. The CDR3 spans 13 residues.

The V and J genes are TRBV13 and TRBJ1-1; 7 bases agree with TRBD1. Germline V gene sequence: CDR1 PRHDT, CDR2 FYEKMQ (reference sequence). The CDR3 length is 15 residues. Germline trimming cut 5 bases from V and 0 bases from J; bases unmatched to any gene: 6. The CDR3 protein is CASSRRGILNTEAFF. CDR3 coding DNA: TGTGCCAGCAGCCGCAGGGGGATCTTGAACACTGAAGCTTTCTTT.

The chain has TRBV4-2 and TRBJ1-1; the D gene is possibly TRBD1 (5 bases). CDR3 length equals 15 residues. Trimming cost V 3 bases and J 0 bases, with 11 bases left between them. Per the germline V gene, CDR1 is LGHNA and CDR2 is YNFKEQ. In nucleotides, the CDR3 is TGTGCCAGCAGCCACGAGTGGGGACTGAACACTGAAGCTTTCTTT. This translates into CASSHEWGLNTEAFF.

Notes on this clonotype: No conserved phenylalanine or tryptophan is present at the end of the CDR3, so a read error is the likely explanation. The chain is built from TRBV20-1 and TRBJ2-7; TRBD2 matches 12 bases. Trimming removed 4 bases from V and 3 bases from J; junction bases left unmatched: 7. This CDR3 comprises 15 residues. CDR1 is DFQATT, CDR2 SNEGSKA, per germline (reference sequence). Here the CDR3 reads CSAILAGGPHYEQYS. The DNA for the CDR3 is TGCAGTGCTATTCTAGCGGGAGGGCCTCACTACGAGCAGTACTCC.

This clonotype was recorded at least ten times. The J gene is TRBJ2-1, the V gene TRBV5-1, with TRBD1 as a possible D gene (6 bases). The CDR3 is 15 residues long. CDR1 and CDR2 from the germline V gene are SGHRS and YFSETQ. V dropped 0 bases and J dropped 6 bases, with 13 bases sitting between them. CDR3 sequence: CASSLVTQGFNEQFF. The DNA for the CDR3 is TGCGCCAGCAGCTTGGTTACACAGGGTTTCAATGAGCAGTTCTTC.

This clonotype showed up many times. The V call is TRBV20-1, the J call TRBJ1-5, with D possibly being TRBD1 (6 bases). Germline V CDR1 and CDR2: DFQATT, SNEGSKA (reference sequence). CDR3 length equals 14 residues. V was shortened by 7 bases and J by 3 bases, with 16 bases between the two germline ends. CDR3 sequence (DNA): TGCAGTGTTATACAGGGACGTGACAATCAGCCCCAGCATTTT. Translation: CSVIQGRDNQPQHF.

This clonotype showed up many times. The chain recombines TRBV20-1 with TRBJ1-5; a weak D match, TRBD1 (5 bases). The CDR3 is 13 residues long. The germline V gene encodes CDR1 DFQATT and CDR2 SNEGSKA (reference sequence). Between the trimmed V and J ends, which lost 5 bases and 3 bases, there was a span of 11 bases. CDR3 bases: TGCAGTGCTGGGGGACGAATCAATCAGCCCCAGCATTTT. Its translation: CSAGGRINQPQHF.

The chain combines TRBV28 with TRBJ1-1; the D is unclear. Germline V CDR1 and CDR2: MDHEN, SYDVKM. V was trimmed by 4 bases and J by 0 bases, leaving 9 bases between them. The length of the CDR3 is 14 residues. CDR3 in DNA: TGTGCCAGCAGTTGGCAATTTATGAACACTGAAGCTTTCTTT. Translating gives CASSWQFMNTEAFF. The full variable domain, its missing parts supplied by reference TRBV28 and TRBJ1-1, is DVKVTQSSRYLVKRTGEKVFLECVQDMDHENMFWYRQDPGLGLRLIYFSYDVKMKEKGDIPEGYSVSREKKERFSLILESASTNQTSMYLCASSWQFMNTEAFFGQGTRLTVV.

This clonotype was picked up many times. The genes are TRBV29-1 and TRBJ2-2, with 8 bases that match TRBD1. This CDR3 contains 15 residues. V lost 8 bases to trimming and J lost 3 bases; unmatched junction nucleotides: 11. Germline V gene data show CDR1 as SQVTM and CDR2 as ANQGSEA. The CDR3 region is CSIKEAGGYTGELFF. The CDR3 DNA follows: TGCAGCATCAAGGAGGCAGGGGGCTACACCGGGGAGCTGTTTTTT.